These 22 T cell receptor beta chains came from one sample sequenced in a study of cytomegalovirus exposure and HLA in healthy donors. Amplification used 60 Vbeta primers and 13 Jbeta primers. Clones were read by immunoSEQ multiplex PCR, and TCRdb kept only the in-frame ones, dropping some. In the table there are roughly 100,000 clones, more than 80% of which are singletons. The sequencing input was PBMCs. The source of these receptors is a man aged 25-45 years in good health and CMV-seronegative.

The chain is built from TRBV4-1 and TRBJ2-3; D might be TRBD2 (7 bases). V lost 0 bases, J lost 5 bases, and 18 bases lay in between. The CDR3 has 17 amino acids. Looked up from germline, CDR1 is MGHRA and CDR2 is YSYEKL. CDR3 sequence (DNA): TGCGCCAGCAGCCAAGAGCCCGGGGGGCGTCCCGGAGATACGCAGTATTTT. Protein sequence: CASSQEPGGRPGDTQYF.

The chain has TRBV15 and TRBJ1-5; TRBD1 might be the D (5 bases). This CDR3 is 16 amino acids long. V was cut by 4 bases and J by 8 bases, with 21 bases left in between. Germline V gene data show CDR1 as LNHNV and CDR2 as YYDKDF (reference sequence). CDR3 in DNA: TGTGCCACCAGCACTTGGACACTCGCGAAAGGGGAGCCCCAGCATTTT. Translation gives CATSTWTLAKGEPQHF.

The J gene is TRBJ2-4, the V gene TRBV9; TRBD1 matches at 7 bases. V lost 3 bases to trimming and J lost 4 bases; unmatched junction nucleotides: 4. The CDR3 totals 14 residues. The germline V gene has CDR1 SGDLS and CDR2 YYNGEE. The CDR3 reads CASSAQTGKNIQYF. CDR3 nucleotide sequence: TGTGCCAGCAGCGCTCAGACAGGGAAAAACATTCAGTACTTC.

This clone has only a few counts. Here the CDR3 DNA reads TGTGCCAGCTCACCTAACCCAGGCAATCAGCCCCAGCATTTT. It encodes CASSPNPGNQPQHF. This chain joins TRBV18 and TRBJ1-5; D uncertain. Trimming left V 3 bases short and J 2 bases short, with 8 bases between. Germline assignment: CDR1 KGHSH and CDR2 LQKENI. CDR3 length: 14 residues.

The CDR3 region has the DNA TGCAGCGTTGAAGAGGGAGCGGCGGAAGATACGCAGTATTTT. Translating gives CSVEEGAAEDTQYF. V usage is TRBV29-1 and J usage is TRBJ2-3; D possibly corresponds to TRBD2 (5 bases). Germline V gene lookup returns CDR1 SQVTM and CDR2 ANQGSEA. The CDR3 length is 14 residues. The ends were cut back, 0 bases at V and 5 bases at J, with 12 bases in the middle.

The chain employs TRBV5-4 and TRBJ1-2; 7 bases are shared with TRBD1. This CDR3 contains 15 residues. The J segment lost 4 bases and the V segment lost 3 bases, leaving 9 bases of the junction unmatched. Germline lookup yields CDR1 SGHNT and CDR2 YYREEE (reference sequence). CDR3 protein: CASSSTTGLGYGYTF. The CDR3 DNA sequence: TGTGCCAGCAGCTCAACGACAGGGCTGGGCTATGGCTACACCTTC.

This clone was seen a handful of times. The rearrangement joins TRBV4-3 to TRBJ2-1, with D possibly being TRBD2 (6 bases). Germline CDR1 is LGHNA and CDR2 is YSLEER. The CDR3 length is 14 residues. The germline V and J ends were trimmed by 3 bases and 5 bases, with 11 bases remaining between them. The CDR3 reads CASSHRRGNNEQFF. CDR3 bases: TGCGCCAGCAGCCACAGGCGCGGGAACAATGAGCAGTTCTTC.

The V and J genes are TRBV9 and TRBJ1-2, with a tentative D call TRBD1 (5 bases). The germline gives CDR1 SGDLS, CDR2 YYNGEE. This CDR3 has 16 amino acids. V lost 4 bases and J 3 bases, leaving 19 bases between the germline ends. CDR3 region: CASSPNIRGSDYGYTF. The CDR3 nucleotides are TGTGCCAGCAGCCCCAACATACGGGGGTCCGACTATGGCTACACCTTC.

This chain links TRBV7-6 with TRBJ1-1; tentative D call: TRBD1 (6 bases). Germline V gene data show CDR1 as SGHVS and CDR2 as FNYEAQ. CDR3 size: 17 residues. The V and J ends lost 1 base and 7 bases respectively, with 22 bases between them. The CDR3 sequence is CASSLGDWGGRDGEAFF. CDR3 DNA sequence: TGTGCCAGCAGCTTAGGGGATTGGGGGGGCCGGGATGGTGAAGCTTTCTTT.

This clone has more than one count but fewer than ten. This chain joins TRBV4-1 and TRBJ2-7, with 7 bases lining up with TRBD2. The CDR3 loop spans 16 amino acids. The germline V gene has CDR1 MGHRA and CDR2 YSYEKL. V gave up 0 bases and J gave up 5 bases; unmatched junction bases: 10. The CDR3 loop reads CASSQESSFGGDEQYF. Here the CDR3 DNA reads TGCGCCAGCAGCCAAGAGAGTTCGTTTGGGGGGGACGAGCAGTACTTC.

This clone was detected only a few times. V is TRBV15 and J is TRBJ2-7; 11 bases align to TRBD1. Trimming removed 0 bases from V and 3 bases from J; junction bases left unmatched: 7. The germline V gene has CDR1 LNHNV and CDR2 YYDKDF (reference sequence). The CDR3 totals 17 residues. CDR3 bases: TGTGCCACCAGCAGAGAACAGGGGGACAGGGGGGTCTACGAGCAGTACTTC. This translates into CATSREQGDRGVYEQYF.

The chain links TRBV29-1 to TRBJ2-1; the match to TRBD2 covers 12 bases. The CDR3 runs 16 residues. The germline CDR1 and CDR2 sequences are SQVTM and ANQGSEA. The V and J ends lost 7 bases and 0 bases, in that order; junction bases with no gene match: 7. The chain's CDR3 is CSARLAGALSYNEQFF. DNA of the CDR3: TGCAGCGCTCGACTAGCGGGGGCCCTCTCCTACAATGAGCAGTTCTTC.

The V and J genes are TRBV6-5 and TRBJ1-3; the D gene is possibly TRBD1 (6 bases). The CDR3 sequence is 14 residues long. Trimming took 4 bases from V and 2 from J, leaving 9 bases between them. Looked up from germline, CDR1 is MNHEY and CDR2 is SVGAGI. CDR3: CASSWDKTGNTIYF. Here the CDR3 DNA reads TGTGCCAGCAGTTGGGACAAAACTGGAAACACCATATATTTT.

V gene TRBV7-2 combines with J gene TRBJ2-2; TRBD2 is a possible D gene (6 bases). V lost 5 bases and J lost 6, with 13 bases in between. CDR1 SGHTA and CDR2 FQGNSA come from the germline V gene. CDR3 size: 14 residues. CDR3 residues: CASSQGLLSGELFF. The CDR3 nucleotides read TGTGCCAGCAGCCAGGGACTGCTGTCCGGGGAGCTGTTTTTT.

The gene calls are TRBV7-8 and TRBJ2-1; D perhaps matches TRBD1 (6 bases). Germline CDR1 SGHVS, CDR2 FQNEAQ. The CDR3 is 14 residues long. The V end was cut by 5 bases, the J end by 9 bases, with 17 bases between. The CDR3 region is CASSGPRQTGEQFF. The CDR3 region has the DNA TGTGCCAGCAGCGGCCCTAGGCAGACAGGTGAGCAGTTCTTC.

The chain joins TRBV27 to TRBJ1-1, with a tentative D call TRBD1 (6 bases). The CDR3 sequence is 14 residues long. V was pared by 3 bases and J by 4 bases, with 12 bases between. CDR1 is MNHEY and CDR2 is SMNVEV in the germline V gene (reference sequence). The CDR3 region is CASSLGGPFTEAFF. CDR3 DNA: TGTGCCAGCAGTTTGGGGGGGCCGTTCACTGAAGCTTTCTTT.

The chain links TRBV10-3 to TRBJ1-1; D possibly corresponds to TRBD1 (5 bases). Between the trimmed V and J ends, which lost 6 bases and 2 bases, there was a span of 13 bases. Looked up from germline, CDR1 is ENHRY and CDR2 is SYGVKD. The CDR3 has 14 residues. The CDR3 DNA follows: TGTGCCATCAGCGTGGACACAACAAACACTGAAGCTTTCTTT. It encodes CAISVDTTNTEAFF.

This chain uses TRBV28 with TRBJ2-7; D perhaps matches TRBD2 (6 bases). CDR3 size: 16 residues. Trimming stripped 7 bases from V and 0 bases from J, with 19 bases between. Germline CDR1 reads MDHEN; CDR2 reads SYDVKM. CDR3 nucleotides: TGTGCCAGCATCGCTACCGGGGGTCCATACTCCTACGAGCAGTACTTC. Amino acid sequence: CASIATGGPYSYEQYF.

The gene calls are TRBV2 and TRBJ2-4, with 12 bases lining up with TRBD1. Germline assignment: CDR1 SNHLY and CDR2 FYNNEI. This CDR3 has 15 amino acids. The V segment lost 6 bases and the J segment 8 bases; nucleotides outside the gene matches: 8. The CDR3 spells CASRGPGQGADIQYF. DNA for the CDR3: TGTGCCAGCAGAGGACCGGGACAGGGGGCGGACATTCAGTACTTC.

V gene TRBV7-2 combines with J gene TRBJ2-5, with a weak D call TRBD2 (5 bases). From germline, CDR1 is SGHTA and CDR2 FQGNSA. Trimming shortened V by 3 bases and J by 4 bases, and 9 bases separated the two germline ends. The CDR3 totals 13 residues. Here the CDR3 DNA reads TGTGCCAGCAGCTTGGGTAGCGCAGAGACCCAGTACTTC. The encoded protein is CASSLGSAETQYF.

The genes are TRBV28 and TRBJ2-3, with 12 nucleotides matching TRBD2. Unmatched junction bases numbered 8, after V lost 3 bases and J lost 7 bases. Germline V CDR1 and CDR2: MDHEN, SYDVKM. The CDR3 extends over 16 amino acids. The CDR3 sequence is CASSLPLAGGPNTQYF. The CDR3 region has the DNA TGTGCCAGCAGTTTGCCCCTAGCGGGAGGGCCAAATACGCAGTATTTT.

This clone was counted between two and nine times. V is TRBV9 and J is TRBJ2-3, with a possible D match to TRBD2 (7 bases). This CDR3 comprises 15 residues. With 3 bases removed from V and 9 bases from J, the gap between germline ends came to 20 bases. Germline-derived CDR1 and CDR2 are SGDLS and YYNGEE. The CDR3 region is CASSEGGTLRDTQYF. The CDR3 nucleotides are TGTGCCAGCAGCGAGGGGGGGACCCTAAGGGACACGCAGTATTTT.